Listed below are T cell receptor delta chains from one sample, sequenced in a study of gamma-delta T cells after stem cell transplantation. TCRdb made new clone calls on the RT-PCR reads using CATT. This sample has around 13,000 delta-chain clones, with approximately 31% found just once. The specimen was gamma-delta T cells. All receptors derive from a human donor. It is not recorded whose cells these are; they may come from a transplant donor. The conserved cysteine and the conserved F or W are not part of the CDR3 here. Fields, in order: CDR3 length, V gene, J gene, CDR3 protein.

14	TRDV1	TRDJ1	ALGEPSDCETDKLI
17	TRDV2	TRDJ3	ACDTVLGDTSWDTRQMF
17	TRDV1	TRDJ1	AIGDWALPWGLHTDKLI
18	TRDV1	TRDJ1	ALGEWTFLRGLGDKDKLI
17	TRDV2	TRDJ1	ACDGLPKDWGIRYDKLI
13	TRDV2	TRDJ1	ACDGALGPTDKLI
23	TRDV1	TRDJ1	ALGDPIRLRFVLGDTRGYTDKLI
16	TRDV1	TRDJ1	ALGDPYPISTGTDKLI
22	TRDV1	TRDJ1	ALGESPIGRLPLLLPHGTDKLI
20	TRDV1	TRDJ3	ALGEPYPRLGDHSWDTRQMF
15	TRDV3	TRDJ1	AFIHWGIRGYTDKLI
15	TRDV2	TRDJ3	ACDTEGRSWDTRQMF
21	TRDV1	TRDJ1	ALGERLAAFLVLGDLRGYKLI
11	TRAV29/DV5	TRDJ1	AAITGPPDKLI
18	TRDV1	TRDJ1	ALGEPPLPILGYWVTKLI
14	TRDV3	TRDJ1	ACTKDGPGRGDKLI
15	TRDV3	TRDJ1	AFPCVGFGESGNKLI
17	TRDV1	TRDJ1	ALGGPRGYGNRHTDKLI
17	TRDV1	TRDJ1	ALGEAFLIWLPYTDKLI
12	TRDV2	TRDJ2	ACDTLPTAAQLF
17	TRDV1	TRDJ1	ALGELPPDPYIPWGKLI
15	TRDV1	TRDJ1	ALGELPCLPHTDKLI
17	TRDV2	TRDJ3	ACDTLAGASSWDTRQMF
17	TRDV2	TRDJ2	ACDTGQLLGDTGTAHLF
14	TRDV2	TRDJ2	ACDTGGGYLTAQLF
14	TRDV2	TRDJ3	ACDTWGYWDTHHIF
15	TRDV3	TRDJ2	ASRPSYLWGILAQLF
20	TRAV29/DV5	TRDJ1	AASLPANWGFIHTEYTDKLI
19	TRDV2	TRDJ1	ACDTGRWTGGVQIYTDKLI
19	TRDV1	TRDJ1	ALGEGLPTRTPWGYTDKLI
22	TRDV2	TRDJ1	ACDPADDSTGGYSAVVYTDKLI
22	TRDV2	TRDJ3	ACDTPWHGVDWGVSSWDTRQMF
16	TRDV1	TRDJ1	ALGDDVEVDPYTDKLI
16	TRDV2	TRDJ3	ACDTVLASSWDTRQMF
20	TRDV1	TRDJ1	ALGERSFSSTGGLLYTDKLI
17	TRDV2	TRDJ1	ACDTGGWGRRGGTDKLI
21	TRDV1	TRDJ1	ALGETGILAFLHAWTYTDKLI
13	TRDV3	TRDJ1	AFRAYLGDQAKLI
19	TRDV2	TRDJ3	ACDTPLWLGDFSWDTRQMF
13	TRDV1	TRDJ1	ALGNFPLRTDKLI
13	TRDV3	TRDJ2	AFGTGFALTSPLF
13	TRDV2	TRDJ2	ACDTGGFLTAQLF
21	TRDV1	TRDJ2	ALGEPLLNAWGMGRRGTAQLF
17	TRDV2	TRDJ3	ACDTEWGIRGRDTRQMF
17	TRDV1	TRDJ1	ALGERPFYWGIVTDKLI
18	TRDV2	TRDJ3	ACDTGGRASGSWDTRQMF
15	TRDV2	TRDJ3	ACEEWGSSWDTRQMF
19	TRDV1	TRDJ1	ALGELDPSYLGGSYTDKLI
18	TRDV3	TRDJ1	AFGRTSWSGGYRHTDKLI
16	TRDV2	TRDJ1	ACVEGYGGYPYTDKLI
10	TRDV3	TRDJ1	ALKTQSPNLI
19	TRDV1	TRDJ1	ALGASYRYWGIRMYTDKLI
15	TRDV3	TRDJ1	AFLYSVLGYDTDKLI
18	TRDV1	TRDJ1	ALGELAGSGIGWGYESLI